The 14 T cell receptor beta chains below all came from one sample that was sequenced in a study of radiotherapy plus CTLA-4 blockade in lung cancer. Data came from immunoSEQ multiplex PCR; TCRdb stores just in-frame clones and leaves some out. The sample has roughly 48,000 clones, more than 70% seen once. The sequenced sample was peripheral blood, obtained from a patient treated with radiotherapy plus ipilimumab. The receptors stem from a human donor with non-small cell lung cancer who had stable disease on radiotherapy plus ipilimumab.

The chain uses TRBV5-4 and TRBJ1-1; no reliable D call. Germline assignment: CDR1 SGHNT and CDR2 YYREEE (reference sequence). The CDR3 totals 12 residues. The V end was cut by 4 bases, the J end by 1 base, with 5 bases between. The CDR3 sequence: CASSIWNTEAFF. CDR3 bases: TGTGCCAGCAGCATCTGGAACACTGAAGCTTTCTTT.

This clone was detected once. The chain recombines TRBV2 with TRBJ1-4; D is unclear. With 6 bases removed from V and 6 bases from J, the gap between germline ends came to 14 bases. CDR3 size: 14 residues. Germline-derived CDR1 and CDR2 are SNHLY and FYNNEI. The CDR3 protein is CASRPVQVDEKLFF. In DNA form, the CDR3 reads TGTGCCAGCAGGCCGGTGCAGGTGGATGAAAAACTGTTTTTT.

In nucleotides, the CDR3 is TGTGCCAGCAGGGACCCAGTTCGCACAGATACGCAGTATTTT. The encoded protein is CASRDPVRTDTQYF. This rearrangement joins TRBV6-5 to TRBJ2-3; no firm D call. The CDR3 covers 14 residues. Trimming removed 6 bases at V and 1 base at J, with 11 bases between. Germline CDR1 and CDR2: MNHEY and SVGAGI.

The chain joins TRBV7-2 to TRBJ2-3; 9 positions match TRBD2. Looked up from germline, CDR1 is SGHTA and CDR2 is FQGNSA. V was clipped by 1 base and J by 0 bases; unmatched bases: 5. CDR3 length: 17 residues. The CDR3 here is CASSLVSGGHSTDTQYF. DNA for the CDR3: TGTGCCAGCAGCTTAGTTAGCGGGGGCCATAGCACAGATACGCAGTATTTT.

The chain employs TRBV6-1 and TRBJ1-4; D call uncertain. Trimming removed 3 bases at V and 3 bases at J, with 8 bases between. The germline V gene has CDR1 MNHNS and CDR2 SASEGT. The CDR3 contains 14 residues. The CDR3 region is CASSEGFANEKLFF. CDR3 nucleotide sequence: TGTGCCAGCAGTGAGGGGTTTGCTAATGAAAAACTGTTTTTT.

The rearrangement uses TRBV10-2 and TRBJ2-5; 8 nucleotides agree with TRBD2. The DNA matches TRBJ2-7 better at its end, which makes the J call doubtful. The CDR3 consists of 15 residues. CDR1 WSHSY and CDR2 SAAADI come from the germline V gene. This chain's CDR3 is CASSPVLAGLYEQYF. DNA for the CDR3: TGCGCCAGCAGTCCAGTTCTAGCGGGTCTATACGAGCAGTACTTC.

This clone was picked up a small number of times. The chain uses TRBV19 and TRBJ2-7, with a possible D match to TRBD2 (6 bases). V was clipped by 0 bases and J by 5 bases, with 8 bases between them. The CDR3 loop spans 13 amino acids. Germline CDR1 and CDR2: LNHDA and SQIVND (reference sequence). The CDR3 nucleotides read TGTGCCAGTAGTATAGATTCGGGGGACGAGCAGTACTTC. Protein: CASSIDSGDEQYF.

The rearrangement joins TRBV18 to TRBJ1-1; 11 bases align to TRBD1. V was clipped by 2 bases and J by 5 bases; unmatched bases: 4. In germline, CDR1 is KGHSH, CDR2 LQKENI. The CDR3 contains 15 residues. In DNA, the CDR3 is TGTGCCAGCTCACCAGGGACAGGGGGAGGAACTGAAGCTTTCTTT. As protein: CASSPGTGGGTEAFF.

This clone was detected once. This sequence joins TRBV14 and TRBJ2-7, with 8 bases identical to TRBD2. J was trimmed by 3 bases and V by 0 bases; bases with no gene match: 4. The germline gives CDR1 SGHDN, CDR2 FVKESK. CDR3 length equals 15 residues. This chain's CDR3 is CASSQERLAGYEQYF. In DNA form, the CDR3 reads TGTGCCAGCAGCCAAGAAAGGCTAGCGGGCTACGAGCAGTACTTC. The variable domain in full, completed from reference TRBV14 and TRBJ2-7, reads EAGVTQFPSHSVIEKGQTVTLRCDPISGHDNLYWYRRVMGKEIKFLLHFVKESKQDESGMPNNRFLAERTGGTYSTLKVQPAELEDSGVYFCASSQERLAGYEQYFGPGTRLTVT.

CDR3 bases: TGTGCAAGTCGCTCCCAAGCGGGGGTCGAGCAGTACGTC. Amino acids: CASRSQAGVEQYV. The genes are TRBV12-2 and TRBJ2-7; whether TRBD2, the table's D call, matches the DNA was not checked. TRBV12-2 is a pseudogene locus. This CDR3 contains 13 residues.

V gene TRBV6-5 combines with J gene TRBJ1-2, with no clear D. The CDR3 consists of 12 residues. Trimming left V 6 bases short and J 2 bases short, with 7 bases between. Germline V gene data show CDR1 as MNHEY and CDR2 as SVGAGI. The CDR3 spells CASSDWNYGYTF. The CDR3 nucleotides are TGTGCCAGCAGCGACTGGAACTATGGCTACACCTTC.

This clone was counted between two and nine times. This chain joins TRBV5-4 and TRBJ2-7; TRBD1 agrees at 9 bases. CDR1 is SGHNT and CDR2 is YYREEE in the germline V gene (reference sequence). Unmatched junction bases numbered 5, after V lost 2 bases and J lost 5 bases. The CDR3 extends over 14 amino acids. The CDR3 DNA is TGTGCCAGCAGCTTTAAGAACAGGGGGCACGAGCAGTACTTC. Translation: CASSFKNRGHEQYF.

This clone was recorded a few times. The chain uses TRBV15 and TRBJ1-2; TRBD1 is a possible D gene (6 bases). CDR1 is LNHNV, CDR2 YYDKDF, per germline (reference sequence). The CDR3 is made up of 13 amino acids. The V end was cut by 5 bases, the J end by 3 bases, with 10 bases between. CDR3 residues: CATSPTGYYGYTF. In DNA, the CDR3 is TGTGCCACCAGCCCCACAGGGTACTATGGCTACACCTTC.

The rearrangement uses TRBV7-6 and TRBJ2-3; no definite D call. The CDR3 length is 14 residues. The ends were cut back, 3 bases at V and 0 bases at J, with 7 bases in the middle. The germline gives CDR1 SGHVS, CDR2 FNYEAQ. DNA of the CDR3: TGTGCCAGCAGCTTTACAGTTAGCACAGATACGCAGTATTTT. As protein: CASSFTVSTDTQYF.